The 10 T cell receptor beta chains listed next were all sequenced from one sample in a study of blood T cells in healthy people across ages. It was with a sample-barcoded 5' primer and a J-beta primer mix that a second PCR of roughly 7 to 12 cycles was run. MiXCR, run by TCRdb on the 5' RACE reads, gives a single entry per CDR3 protein. The table includes about 1.4 million distinct CDR3 sequences, around 59% detected once. Sequencing was done on a sample of blood. These receptors all stem from a man between 18 and 35 years old in good health.

DNA for the CDR3: TGTGCCATGTCCGCCCTAGGGAGCTCCTACGAGCAGTACTTC. Translation: CAMSALGSSYEQYF. The chain links TRBV10-3 to TRBJ2-7; D is perhaps TRBD2 (5 bases). The V end was cut by 9 bases, the J end by 0 bases, with 15 bases between. The CDR3 extends over 14 amino acids. Germline V gene data show CDR1 as ENHRY and CDR2 as SYGVKD.

The V call is TRBV20-1, the J call TRBJ1-3; 7 bases align to TRBD1. This CDR3 region has 14 residues. CDR1 is DFQATT, CDR2 SNEGSKA, per germline (reference sequence). J was trimmed by 0 bases and V by 5 bases; bases with no gene match: 4. The CDR3 loop reads CSALGDSSGNTIYF. DNA for the CDR3: TGCAGTGCTCTCGGGGACAGCTCTGGAAACACCATATATTTT.

The rearrangement uses TRBV11-2 and TRBJ2-3, with D perhaps assigned TRBD1 or TRBD2 (5 bases each). Germline-derived CDR1 and CDR2 are SGHAT and FQNNGV. The CDR3 has 12 residues. V lost 1 base to trimming and J lost 12 bases, with 11 bases between them. The CDR3 DNA is TGTGCCAGCAGCTTAGCGGGACGTGTTCAGTATTTT. As protein: CASSLAGRVQYF.

The chain carries TRBV14 and TRBJ2-5, with no clear D. The germline V gene has CDR1 SGHDN and CDR2 FVKESK. V was cut by 9 bases and J by 4 bases, with 21 bases left in between. CDR3 length: 15 amino acids. CDR3 amino acids: CARPPGPKQRETQYF. CDR3 bases: TGTGCCAGACCCCCGGGCCCCAAGCAAAGAGAGACCCAGTACTTC. The entire variable domain, with the rest obtained from reference TRBV14 and TRBJ2-5, is as follows: EAGVTQFPSHSVIEKGQTVTLRCDPISGHDNLYWYRRVMGKEIKFLLHFVKESKQDESGMPNNRFLAERTGGTYSTLKVQPAELEDSGVYFCARPPGPKQRETQYFGPGTRLLVL.

The V gene is TRBV7-9, the J gene TRBJ2-5; D gene uncertain. The V end lost 5 bases, the J end lost 5 bases, and 9 bases lay between the germline ends. The CDR3 spans 12 residues. Germline CDR1 SEHNR, CDR2 FQNEAQ (reference sequence). The CDR3 spells CASSSVVETQYF. The DNA for the CDR3 is TGTGCCAGCAGCAGCGTAGTTGAGACCCAGTACTTC.

The chain recombines TRBV4-1 with TRBJ1-2; the match to TRBD1 covers 10 bases. From germline, CDR1 is MGHRA and CDR2 YSYEKL. The CDR3 consists of 16 residues. Trimming cost V 4 bases and J 5 bases; bases outside gene matches: 10. The CDR3 loop reads CASSPDRGIFFYGYTF. The CDR3 DNA reads as TGCGCCAGCAGCCCGGACAGGGGGATTTTTTTTTATGGCTACACCTTC.

This clonotype was counted between two and nine times. Sequence at one end of the junction differs from germline and may be a read error. This chain joins TRBV3-1 and TRBJ2-7, with a weak D call TRBD2 (5 bases). Germline CDR1 and CDR2: LGHDT and YNNKEL (reference sequence). This CDR3 region has 17 residues. The CDR3: CASSQVGAGPPPYEQYF. CDR3 DNA sequence: TGTGCCAGCAGTCAAGTAGGCGCGGGCCCCCCTCCCTACGAGCAGTACTTC.

This clonotype occurred once. This sequence joins TRBV20-1 and TRBJ1-1; D may be TRBD1 (6 bases). Germline CDR1 and CDR2: DFQATT and SNEGSKA (reference sequence). This CDR3 has 14 amino acids. Trimming pared 1 base from V and 4 bases from J, leaving 13 bases between. The CDR3 nucleotides are TGCAGTGCTAGAGTCCGGGGGGCTGGCACTGAAGCTTTCTTT. It translates to CSARVRGAGTEAFF.

The V and J genes are TRBV27 and TRBJ1-4; 9 bases are a match to TRBD1. This CDR3 spans 16 amino acids. Germline V CDR1 and CDR2: MNHEY, SMNVEV (reference sequence). V lost 3 bases to trimming and J lost 3 bases; unmatched junction nucleotides: 5. The CDR3 sequence is CASSLYRGQSNEKLFF. DNA of the CDR3: TGTGCCAGCAGTTTGTACAGGGGGCAATCTAATGAAAAACTGTTTTTT.

V gene TRBV6-7 combines with J gene TRBJ1-1, with 7 bases matching TRBD1. TRBV6-7 is assigned to the ORF class and has an uncertain function. The CDR3 has 14 amino acids. V gave up 8 bases and J gave up 6 bases; unmatched junction bases: 12. CDR3: CASGLDRRVPEAFF. CDR3 coding DNA: TGTGCCAGCGGATTGGACAGGAGGGTCCCTGAAGCTTTCTTT.